The rows below give T cell receptor beta chains drawn from one sample of a study of T cell clonotyping in hematopoietic cell transplantation. The assay was immunoSEQ multiplex PCR, and TCRdb's table has in-frame clones only and misses some. The data contain roughly 7,000 clones, around 88% of them singletons. This sample comprised PBMCs, obtained 100 days after allogeneic stem cell transplant. These receptors originate from a young adult male patient who had an allogeneic stem cell transplant from a related donor, so the T cells may come from the graft donor. Some clones in this sample may be carry-over from other donors' samples. CDR3s include the opening cysteine and the closing phenylalanine or tryptophan. D genes are given only for firm matches. Clone size is shown for a subset of rows, as once, few, many or a class of expanded clone.

V gene	J gene	D gene	clone size	CDR3 DNA	CDR3 protein
TRBV7-8	TRBJ1-5	TRBD1	NA	TGTGCCAGCAGCTTAGTGGGACAGGGGGCTTGGGGCAATCAGCCCCAGCATTTT	CASSLVGQGAWGNQPQHF
TRBV18	TRBJ2-1	NA	few	TGTGCCAGCTCTGGTACAGCGGCCTACAATGAGCAGTTCTTC	CASSGTAAYNEQFF
TRBV5-1	TRBJ2-1	TRBD1	NA	TGCGCCAGCAGGGAACAGGGGGCCTACAATGAGCAGTTCTTC	CASREQGAYNEQFF
TRBV30	TRBJ1-2	NA	NA	TGTGCCTGGACCCCCAGTTCTAACTATGGCTACACCTTC	CAWTPSSNYGYTF
TRBV5-4	TRBJ1-2	TRBD1	NA	TGTGCCAGCAGTCTGACAGGGCTCGATGGCTACACCTTC	CASSLTGLDGYTF
TRBV6-5	TRBJ2-5	TRBD2	NA	TGTGCCAGCAGTTACACTAGCGGTCAAGAGACCCAGTACTTC	CASSYTSGQETQYF
TRBV11-2	TRBJ2-1	NA	once	TGTGCCAGCAGCCCGACCGGGACCTGGAGCGAGCAGTTCTTC	CASSPTGTWSEQFF
TRBV18	TRBJ2-3	TRBD2	NA	TGTGCCAGCTCCCTCGGACTAGCGGGTTCAGATACGCAGTATTTT	CASSLGLAGSDTQYF
TRBV19	TRBJ2-5	NA	once	TGTGCCAGTAGACCCGCGGCGGGTTTAGAGACCCAGTACTTC	CASRPAAGLETQYF
TRBV7-2	TRBJ2-4	TRBD2	NA	TGTGCCAGCAGCTCCCCGGGACTAGCGGACTCATTAGCCAAAAACATTCAGTACTTC	CASSSPGLADSLAKNIQYF
TRBV7-6	TRBJ2-3	TRBD2	NA	TGTGCCAGCAGCTTTTCACTAGCGGGAGGAGATACGCAGTATTTT	CASSFSLAGGDTQYF
TRBV30	TRBJ2-1	TRBD1	once	TGTGCCACCGGACAGGGGGCAAGTGAGCAGTTCTTC	CATGQGASEQFF
TRBV7-2	TRBJ2-2	NA	NA	TGTGCCAGCAGCCCCCAGTGGACCGGGGAGCTGTTTTTT	CASSPQWTGELFF
TRBV14	TRBJ2-1	NA	once	TGTGCCAGCAGCCTCCGCACGGACAGTATGCAGTTCTTC	CASSLRTDSMQFF
TRBV19	TRBJ2-2	NA	NA	TGTGCCAGTAATCTTGTCCAAGTAACTACCGGGGAGCTGTTTTTT	CASNLVQVTTGELFF
TRBV5-1	TRBJ2-5	NA	NA	TGCGCCAGCAGCTCCAGACACACGGGTGGCCAAGAGACCCAGTACTTC	CASSSRHTGGQETQYF
TRBV6-5	TRBJ1-3	NA	NA	TGTGCCAGCAGCCCCGGGACGGCGGGGGGAAACACCATATATTTT	CASSPGTAGGNTIYF
TRBV6-4	TRBJ1-5	NA	once	TGTGCCAGCAGTGAAGGTAGCAATCAGCCCCAGCATTTT	CASSEGSNQPQHF
TRBV11-3	TRBJ2-2	NA	once	TGTGCCAGCAGCCTACAGGGGAACACCGGGGAGCTGTTTTTT	CASSLQGNTGELFF
TRBV2	TRBJ1-2	NA	NA	TGTGCCAGCAGTGAAGCGGAAGGGGACCCCTATGGCTACACCTTC	CASSEAEGDPYGYTF
TRBV28	TRBJ1-5	NA	few	TGTGCCAGCAGTGTCGAGAATCAGCCCCAGCATTTT	CASSVENQPQHF
TRBV25-1	TRBJ2-1	TRBD2	NA	TGTGCCAGCAGTGAAACCGGGACTACCCCCTATAATGAGCAGTTCTTC	CASSETGTTPYNEQFF
TRBV6-5	TRBJ1-3	TRBD1	NA	TGTGCCAGCAGCCAAGGTGGGACAGTCGGAAACACCATATATTTT	CASSQGGTVGNTIYF
TRBV2	TRBJ1-1	TRBD1	few	TGTGCCAGCAGTACGGACAGGGTAACTGAAGCTTTCTTT	CASSTDRVTEAFF
TRBV7-3	TRBJ2-1	TRBD2	NA	TGTGCCAGCAGCTTAGAACTAGCGGGAGGCGAGCAGTTCTTC	CASSLELAGGEQFF
TRBV15	TRBJ1-1	NA	once	TGTGCCACCAGCAGAGGGGTACTTAACACTGAAGCTTTCTTT	CATSRGVLNTEAFF
TRBV5-1	TRBJ2-3	NA	NA	TGCGCCAGCAGCTTGGAAGGGTACGGCACAGATACGCAGTATTTT	CASSLEGYGTDTQYF
TRBV5-6	TRBJ2-3	TRBD2	once	TGTGCCAGCAGCCCCTCTTCTGGAGCGGGGGCAGATACGCAGTATTTT	CASSPSSGAGADTQYF
TRBV5-1	TRBJ2-4	TRBD1	NA	TGCGCCAGCAGCTTGAAGGGACAGGGGAACATTCAGTACTTC	CASSLKGQGNIQYF
TRBV14	TRBJ2-5	NA	NA	TGTGCCAGCAGCCAAGTGAAAGAGACCCAGTACTTC	CASSQVKETQYF
TRBV19	TRBJ1-1	NA	NA	TGTGCCAGTAGCCCGGGACAACGGGCTGAAGCTTTCTTT	CASSPGQRAEAFF
TRBV10-3	TRBJ1-4	TRBD1	NA	TGTGCCATCAGTGAGTCGAGAGGGGGCGAGCTAAAACTGTTTTTT	CAISESRGGELKLFF
TRBV5-6	TRBJ2-2	NA	few	TGTGCCAGCAGCCCTTTCGACCGTGAAGGAGACACCGGGGAGCTGTTTTTT	CASSPFDREGDTGELFF
TRBV7-9	TRBJ1-1	NA	NA	TGTGCCAGCAGCTTCCTCCTCGAGCACCATGAAGCTTTCTTT	CASSFLLEHHEAFF
TRBV6-5	TRBJ1-2	TRBD1	NA	TGTGCCAGCAGATTCCGGGACAGGGGGAACTATGGCTACACCTTC	CASRFRDRGNYGYTF
TRBV11-3	TRBJ2-1	TRBD1	NA	TGTGCCAGCAGCCCCGGACAGGGCGATGAGCAGTTCTTC	CASSPGQGDEQFF
TRBV7-2	TRBJ1-4	NA	NA	TGTGCCAGCAGCCGCCGGTGGGGTAATGAAAAACTGTTTTTT	CASSRRWGNEKLFF
TRBV9	TRBJ2-2	NA	NA	TGTGCCAGCAGCCCTGGACAATTCGGGGAGCTGTTTTTT	CASSPGQFGELFF
TRBV7-2	TRBJ1-2	NA	NA	TGTGCCAGCAAAGACAGGCTTAACTATGGCTACACCTTC	CASKDRLNYGYTF
TRBV19	TRBJ1-2	NA	NA	TGTGCCAGTAGTATAGATCGACGGGGGGCGGGTGGCTACACCTTC	CASSIDRRGAGGYTF
TRBV5-1	TRBJ2-1	NA	NA	TGCGCCAGTTGGCGTGAAATAGGGGGCAATGAGCAGTTCTTC	CASWREIGGNEQFF